Presented here are 14 T cell receptor beta chains from one specimen sequenced in a study of T cell responses to AZD1222 COVID-19 vaccine. The table came from immunoSEQ multiplex PCR; TCRdb's copy has only in-frame clones and leaves some out. This sample has some 150,000 clones, with roughly nine tenths found just once. The sample in question was peripheral blood, obtained on day 0 of MenACWY control vaccination. These receptors were taken from an adult in good health.

The count of this clone is one. This chain joins TRBV10-3 and TRBJ2-7; no reliable D call. V lost 4 bases, J lost 5 bases, and 6 bases lay in between. The CDR3 is 11 amino acids. Germline lookup yields CDR1 ENHRY and CDR2 SYGVKD. The CDR3 DNA follows: TGTGCCATCAGTGGGTCGGACGAGCAGTACTTC. Translation: CAISGSDEQYF.

This chain connects TRBV6-1 to TRBJ1-5; no reliable D call. Germline assignment: CDR1 MNHNS and CDR2 SASEGT. Between the trimmed V and J ends, which lost 2 bases and 1 base, there was a span of 18 bases. This CDR3 is 18 amino acids long. In DNA, the CDR3 is TGTGCCAGCAGTGAATTTCGATTGGGGAAGAGGAGCAATCAGCCCCAGCATTTT. Its protein is CASSEFRLGKRSNQPQHF.

The chain links TRBV2 to TRBJ2-3, with TRBD2 matching 13 bases. CDR1 and CDR2 from the germline V gene are SNHLY and FYNNEI. This CDR3 has 16 residues. V lost 6 bases to trimming and J lost 2 bases; unmatched junction nucleotides: 5. The CDR3 region is CASRSTSGRVTDTQYF. DNA of the CDR3: TGTGCCAGCAGGTCCACTAGCGGGAGGGTCACAGATACGCAGTATTTT.

The V call is TRBV7-3, the J call TRBJ1-5, with TRBD1 identical over 11 bases. This CDR3 contains 16 residues. Germline V CDR1 and CDR2: SGHTA, FQGTGA. Unmatched junction bases numbered 10, after V lost 5 bases and J lost 7 bases. CDR3 sequence reads: CASSPYSGTGGQPQHF. The CDR3 DNA sequence: TGTGCCAGCAGCCCTTACTCCGGGACAGGGGGACAGCCCCAGCATTTT.

The V gene is TRBV2, the J gene TRBJ1-4; D not certain. Trimming removed 4 bases at V and 0 bases at J, with 6 bases between. The CDR3 is 14 residues long. CDR1 SNHLY and CDR2 FYNNEI come from the germline V gene. CDR3 in amino acids: CASSVYATNEKLFF. Written as DNA, the CDR3 is TGTGCCAGCAGTGTATATGCAACTAATGAAAAACTGTTTTTT.

The sample holds one count of this clone. CDR3 nucleotides: TGTGCCAGCAGTACCTCGTACGAGCAGTACGTC. Residues: CASSTSYEQYV. The gene calls are TRBV28 and TRBJ2-7; the D is unclear. Trimming stripped 5 bases from V and 4 bases from J, with 6 bases between. The CDR3 is 11 amino acids. Germline V CDR1 and CDR2: MDHEN, SYDVKM.

The chain uses TRBV3-1 (or the pseudogene TRBV3-2) and TRBJ2-3; 7 nucleotides agree with TRBD2. The CDR3 contains 16 residues. Trimming cost V 3 bases and J 0 bases; bases outside gene matches: 6. The germline V gene encodes CDR1 LGHDT and CDR2 YNNKEL (reference sequence). CDR3 region: CASSHHQRGSTDTQYF. CDR3 in DNA: TGTGCCAGCAGCCATCATCAGCGGGGCAGCACAGATACGCAGTATTTT.

The gene calls are TRBV7-6 and TRBJ1-1; TRBD1 is a possible D gene (5 bases). Germline CDR1 SGHVS, CDR2 FNYEAQ. V lost 3 bases to trimming and J lost 4 bases, with 12 bases between them. CDR3 length: 14 amino acids. DNA of the CDR3: TGTGCCAGCAGCTTGAGGGGTGGTGGCACTGAAGCTTTCTTT. Translated, it gives CASSLRGGGTEAFF.

The chain employs TRBV20-1 and TRBJ2-3; D unclear. Looked up from germline, CDR1 is DFQATT and CDR2 is SNEGSKA (reference sequence). This CDR3 region has 11 residues. V was pared by 3 bases and J by 6 bases, with 7 bases between. The DNA of the CDR3 is TGCAGTGCTAGCCAGTCCGATACGCAGTATTTT. It yields the protein CSASQSDTQYF.

The rearrangement links TRBV27 to TRBJ1-1; D perhaps matches TRBD1 (5 bases). Germline CDR1 reads MNHEY; CDR2 reads SMNVEV (reference sequence). This CDR3 contains 16 residues. The V end lost 5 bases, the J end lost 1 base, and 17 bases lay between the germline ends. CDR3 sequence (DNA): TGTGCCAGCAGTCCCGAGCAGGGCCATTCGAACACTGAAGCTTTCTTT. It codes for CASSPEQGHSNTEAFF.

This chain connects TRBV5-1 to TRBJ1-1; 9 bases are a match to TRBD1. Germline CDR1 is SGHRS and CDR2 is YFSETQ. The CDR3 runs to 14 residues. The trim removed 2 bases at V and 8 bases at J, leaving 7 bases unmatched. The CDR3 spells CASSLPGQGTEAFF. The DNA of the CDR3 is TGCGCCAGCAGCTTACCGGGACAGGGTACGGAAGCTTTCTTT.

This rearrangement joins TRBV9 to TRBJ2-1, with D possibly matching TRBD2 (6 bases). Germline V gene data show CDR1 as SGDLS and CDR2 as YYNGEE. V was trimmed by 0 bases and J by 2 bases, leaving 9 bases between them. CDR3 length equals 15 residues. The CDR3 DNA reads TGTGCCAGCAGCGTAGACGGGAGTACCTACAATGAGCAGTTCTTC. Its translation: CASSVDGSTYNEQFF. The full variable domain, with the rest looked up from reference TRBV9 and TRBJ2-1, is DSGVTQTPKHLITATGQRVTLRCSPRSGDLSVYWYQQSLDQGLQFLIQYYNGEERAKGNILERFSAQQFPDLHSELNLSSLELGDSALYFCASSVDGSTYNEQFFGPGTRLTVL.

The chain couples TRBV3-1 (or the pseudogene TRBV3-2) to TRBJ2-3; 9 positions agree with TRBD2. In germline, CDR1 is LGHDT, CDR2 YNNKEL (reference sequence). This CDR3 has 16 amino acids. The V gene end was trimmed by 5 bases and the J gene end by 1 base; junction bases not matched to a gene: 7. As DNA, the CDR3 is TGTGCCAGCAGCAAGGGGCGGGGGGGTGGCACAGATACGCAGTATTTT. Translating it yields CASSKGRGGGTDTQYF.

This sequence joins TRBV5-5 and TRBJ2-7; D tentatively reads TRBD1 or TRBD2 (5 bases each). The CDR3 consists of 16 residues. The germline V gene encodes CDR1 SGHKS and CDR2 YYEKEE (reference sequence). V shed 0 bases and J shed 7 bases, with 20 bases lying between them. CDR3 DNA: TGTGCCAGCAGCTTGGGTTGGGGCAGGACTCTACGGGAGCAGTACTTC. Protein: CASSLGWGRTLREQYF.